The 24 T cell receptor beta chains below come from one sample, sequenced in a study of T cells in Graves' hyperthyroidism and ophthalmopathy. There were TCR beta CDR3 regions amplified from RNA transcripts. Primed by the HTBI set, a first-round RT-PCR was run on the TCR CDR3. TCRdb reprocessed the multiplex PCR reads via MiXCR and lists one record per CDR3 protein. The profile covers 300,000 to 450,000 distinct CDR3 sequences, with 13% to 15% appearing a single time and around a fifth taken by the ten largest. The sequenced sample was blood. The receptor source for this set is a woman in her thirties with Graves' ophthalmopathy.

This clonotype was seen at least ten times. The rearrangement uses TRBV7-8 and TRBJ1-2, with D possibly TRBD1 on 6 matching bases. The CDR3 consists of 14 residues. Trimming pared 4 bases from V and 2 bases from J, leaving 11 bases between. Per the germline V gene, CDR1 is SGHVS and CDR2 is FQNEAQ. The CDR3 loop is CASSYETGNYGYTF. The DNA of the CDR3 is TGTGCCAGCAGCTATGAGACAGGCAACTATGGCTACACCTTC.

The table lists this clonotype with a few counts. This sequence joins TRBV7-2 and TRBJ1-6, with D perhaps matching TRBD1 (5 bases). V was pared by 2 bases and J by 7 bases, with 12 bases between. Germline assignment: CDR1 SGHTA and CDR2 FQGNSA. There are 15 residues in the CDR3. The CDR3 is CASSLLGGKNSPLHF. For the CDR3, the DNA is TGTGCCAGCAGCTTATTGGGGGGTAAGAATTCACCCCTCCACTTT.

This clonotype was found many times. V usage is TRBV2 and J usage is TRBJ1-4, with D possibly TRBD1 on 6 matching bases. The V gene lost 6 bases and the J gene lost 5 bases, with 10 bases spanning the gap. Germline-derived CDR1 and CDR2 are SNHLY and FYNNEI. The CDR3 length is 13 residues. CDR3 bases: TGTGCCAGCAGGCGGGACACGAATGAAAAACTGTTTTTT. Amino acids: CASRRDTNEKLFF.

The chain couples TRBV11-2 to TRBJ1-2, with 8 positions matching TRBD1. This CDR3 region has 14 residues. V trimming: 3 bases; J trimming: 5 bases; junction bases outside the gene matches: 5. Germline V CDR1 and CDR2: SGHAT, FQNNGV. CDR3 in DNA: TGTGCCAGCAGCTTTACAGGGGGTCGGTATGGCTACACCTTC. Amino acid sequence: CASSFTGGRYGYTF.

The V and J genes are TRBV7-2 and TRBJ2-1, with 12 positions matching TRBD2. The J call is doubtful: the DNA matches TRBJ2-7 better. From germline, CDR1 is SGHTA and CDR2 FQGNSA. The CDR3 length is 19 residues. CDR3 in DNA: TGTGCCAGCAGCTTGAGCCGACTAGCGGGGGCTAGCTCCTACAATGAGCAGTACTTC. This encodes CASSLSRLAGASSYNEQYF.

Many counts were recorded for this clonotype. This rearrangement joins TRBV30 to TRBJ1-2; 7 positions match TRBD1. Germline values: CDR1 GTSNPN, CDR2 SVGIG (reference sequence). V gave up 0 bases and J gave up 7 bases; unmatched junction bases: 5. The CDR3 runs 13 residues. CDR3 coding DNA: TGTGCCTGGAGTGTACAGACAGGGTCTGGCTACACCTTC. It translates to CAWSVQTGSGYTF.

This clonotype was recorded at least ten times. This sequence joins TRBV30 and TRBJ1-4; weak D call: TRBD1 (6 bases). Trimming stripped 3 bases from V and 6 bases from J, with 11 bases between. The CDR3 contains 13 residues. Germline V gene data show CDR1 as GTSNPN and CDR2 as SVGIG (reference sequence). CDR3 loop: CAWRDRNYEKLFF. Written as DNA, the CDR3 is TGTGCCTGGAGAGACAGGAACTATGAAAAACTGTTTTTT.

This clonotype was found a few times. The chain couples TRBV7-9 to TRBJ2-7; D remains unclear. This CDR3 region has 14 residues. Germline V CDR1 and CDR2: SEHNR, FQNEAQ (reference sequence). Trimming took 5 bases from V and 1 from J, leaving 12 bases between them. CDR3 loop: CASSPRKGSYEQYF. DNA for the CDR3: TGTGCCAGCAGCCCCCGGAAAGGATCCTACGAGCAGTACTTC.

This clonotype was seen many times. The chain joins TRBV2 to TRBJ1-5, with 8 bases fitting TRBD1. Trimming removed 3 bases from V and 3 bases from J; junction bases left unmatched: 1. The germline CDR1 and CDR2 sequences are SNHLY and FYNNEI. CDR3 length equals 14 residues. The DNA of the CDR3 is TGTGCCAGCAGTGACAGGGGGCCCAATCAGCCCCAGCATTTT. Residues: CASSDRGPNQPQHF.

This clonotype occurred many times. The genes are TRBV20-1 and TRBJ2-7; D gene unclear. Germline lookup yields CDR1 DFQATT and CDR2 SNEGSKA (reference sequence). CDR3 length: 13 residues. V lost 6 bases, J lost 2 bases, and 14 bases lay in between. Here the CDR3 DNA reads TGCAGTGCGCAGTCAAGGGCGGCCTACGAGCAGTACTTC. The encoded protein is CSAQSRAAYEQYF.

This clonotype has a count of ten or more. This chain uses TRBV3-1 with TRBJ2-3, with TRBD2 matching 8 bases. Germline assignment: CDR1 LGHDT and CDR2 YNNKEL (reference sequence). There are 16 residues in the CDR3. J was trimmed by 2 bases and V by 4 bases; bases with no gene match: 8. The CDR3 spells CASSRQSGGNTDTQYF. Written as DNA, the CDR3 is TGTGCCAGCAGCCGCCAGAGCGGGGGAAACACAGATACGCAGTATTTT.

The table lists this clonotype with many counts. The chain links TRBV20-1 to TRBJ2-1; maybe TRBD2 (7 bases). The CDR3 contains 17 residues. The germline gives CDR1 DFQATT, CDR2 SNEGSKA (reference sequence). Trimming shortened V by 0 bases and J by 4 bases, and 19 bases separated the two germline ends. DNA of the CDR3: TGCAGTGCTAGAGATCCGGGGAGGCGGGGGCATTACAATGAGCAGTTCTTC. The encoded protein is CSARDPGRRGHYNEQFF.

This clonotype has a count of ten or more. The chain joins TRBV11-2 to TRBJ2-2; D might be TRBD1 (6 bases). Germline lookup yields CDR1 SGHAT and CDR2 FQNNGV. The CDR3 contains 17 residues. V shed 2 bases and J shed 7 bases, with 20 bases lying between them. CDR3 in DNA: TGTGCCAGCAGCTTAAGAGGCACCGGGACATTTCGCGGGGAGCTGTTTTTT. It encodes CASSLRGTGTFRGELFF.

The CDR3 DNA follows: TGCAGTGCTAGAGATGGCGCGTCTCCCACCGGGGAGCTGTTTTTT. This sequence encodes CSARDGASPTGELFF. The chain uses TRBV20-1 and TRBJ2-2; unclear D gene. V dropped 0 bases and J dropped 4 bases, with 12 bases sitting between them. The length of the CDR3 is 15 residues. Germline values: CDR1 DFQATT, CDR2 SNEGSKA (reference sequence).

The J gene is TRBJ1-2, the V gene TRBV6-1; D is undetermined. V was shortened by 0 bases and J by 5 bases, with 13 bases between the two germline ends. Germline CDR1 is MNHNS and CDR2 is SASEGT. The CDR3 contains 15 residues. CDR3 in amino acids: CASSEARTTWYGYTF. The CDR3 DNA follows: TGTGCCAGCAGTGAAGCCCGGACGACGTGGTATGGCTACACCTTC.

This clonotype was seen many times. The CDR3 region has the DNA TGTGCCAGCAGTTTCGGACAGGGCCACACTGAAGCTTTCTTT. Its translation is CASSFGQGHTEAFF. The chain is built from TRBV2 and TRBJ1-1; 8 bases line up with TRBD1. V shed 5 bases, J shed 3 bases, and the junction held 5 bases outside the gene matches. From germline, CDR1 is SNHLY and CDR2 FYNNEI. The CDR3 runs to 14 residues. The full variable domain, with the rest looked up from reference TRBV2 and TRBJ1-1, is EPEVTQTPSHQVTQMGQEVILRCVPISNHLYFYWYRQILGQKVEFLVSFYNNEISEKSEIFDDQFSVERPDGSNFTLKIRSTKLEDSAMYFCASSFGQGHTEAFFGQGTRLTVV.

The DNA for the CDR3 is TGTGCCATCAATTTGGGGGCGGGCGAGCAGTACTTC. Protein product: CAINLGAGEQYF. The chain is built from TRBV10-3 and TRBJ2-7, with D possibly being TRBD1 (6 bases). Germline-derived CDR1 and CDR2 are ENHRY and SYGVKD. V was pared by 7 bases and J by 6 bases, with 13 bases between. The CDR3 totals 12 residues.

This clonotype came up many times. The chain couples TRBV30 to TRBJ2-3; D gene uncertain. This CDR3 has 14 amino acids. Trimming took 0 bases from V and 3 from J, leaving 10 bases between them. Germline V CDR1 and CDR2: GTSNPN, SVGIG (reference sequence). This CDR3 is CAWSVLVGTDTQYF. In nucleotides, the CDR3 is TGTGCCTGGAGTGTACTGGTGGGGACAGATACGCAGTATTTT.

V and J are TRBV19 and TRBJ2-1; D gene unclear. V was clipped by 0 bases and J by 10 bases, with 7 bases between them. CDR3 length: 12 residues. Germline assignment: CDR1 LNHDA and CDR2 SQIVND (reference sequence). The CDR3 nucleotides read TGTGCCAGTAGTATAGATGGAAGAGAGCAGTTCTTC. Translated, it gives CASSIDGREQFF.

This clonotype was seen ten or more times. The chain is built from TRBV30 and TRBJ2-7; a weak D match, TRBD1 (6 bases). CDR3 size: 13 residues. The germline gives CDR1 GTSNPN, CDR2 SVGIG (reference sequence). V lost 3 bases to trimming and J lost 2 bases, with 11 bases between them. CDR3: CAWSVTGTYEQYF. CDR3 sequence (DNA): TGTGCCTGGAGCGTAACAGGGACCTACGAGCAGTACTTC.

To note about this clonotype: A read error may be the cause here, since a much bigger clone is one base away. The V call is TRBV20-1, the J call TRBJ1-2; D remains ambiguous. The germline CDR1 and CDR2 sequences are DFQATT and SNEGSKA (reference sequence). This CDR3 is 13 amino acids long. V lost 3 bases to trimming and J lost 7 bases, with 15 bases between them. CDR3 sequence reads: CSASPRLEGGYTF. The CDR3 bases are TGCAGTGCTAGTCCGCGTCTGGAGGGTGGCTACACCTTC.

This clonotype was seen many times. The chain couples TRBV27 to TRBJ2-1, with D perhaps TRBD1 or TRBD2 (5 bases each). The CDR3 runs 14 residues. The V gene lost 3 bases and the J gene lost 4 bases, with 10 bases spanning the gap. Germline loops: CDR1 MNHEY, CDR2 SMNVEV (reference sequence). CDR3 sequence reads: CASSFEGRYNEQFF. The CDR3 region has the DNA TGTGCCAGCAGTTTTGAGGGGAGATACAATGAGCAGTTCTTC.

At least ten counts were recorded for this clonotype. This rearrangement joins TRBV6-1 to TRBJ2-5; TRBD2 matches 7 bases. The CDR3 is 16 amino acids. J gave up 10 bases and V 3 bases, and 17 bases lay outside the gene matches. Germline CDR1 MNHNS, CDR2 SASEGT. CDR3 residues: CASSDFPGRVQENQYF. The CDR3, as DNA: TGTGCCAGCAGTGACTTCCCGGGGAGGGTCCAGGAAAACCAGTACTTC.

This clonotype was seen repeatedly, ten times or more. This chain joins TRBV7-3 and TRBJ1-2; no reliable D call. V lost 6 bases and J 5 bases, leaving 22 bases between the germline ends. Germline V lookup: CDR1 SGHTA, CDR2 FQGTGA. This CDR3 has 16 amino acids. This CDR3 is CASSRSPRDGEYGYTF. The CDR3 DNA reads as TGTGCCAGCAGTCGTTCCCCCCGCGACGGTGAATATGGCTACACCTTC.